The sequence of this T cell receptor (beta chain) was determined in a study of blood T cell repertoires in COVID-19 (dated by TCRdb to 2020 to 2022). Study-wide context: The collaborator samples originated in the United States, Italy and Spain and spanned the acute and convalescent phases of COVID-19. Deeply sampled blood TCRbeta repertoires from subjects exposed to, actively infected with, or recovered from COVID-19 were included in the dataset. The repertoires were made available in a free public database intended to serve as a resource for research on the immune response to SARS-CoV-2. Where available, HLA class I and class II types were obtained from metadata supplied by the sample provider rather than from assay-based typing. The sample metadata nearly always contained a de-identified subject ID, COVID-19 status, age in years and sex. Samples came from the ongoing ImmuneRACE study (first 160 participants) plus 1,254 subjects from 6 global collaborators. The prospective study material was composed of cDNA or gDNA derived from T cells, B-cell-depleted T cells, or PBMCs. The paper as a whole reports these results and caveats: Clinical and demographic metadata were provided uncurated, with the amount varying by source and participant.

TCRbeta CDR3 regions were amplified from genomic DNA using the immunoSEQ Assay, a bias-controlled multiplex PCR. In the original analysis: The number of nucleated cells in each sample was estimated from the amplification of reference gene primers within the assay. To quantify the absolute abundance of each unique TCRbeta CDR3 rearrangement, sequence reads were collapsed and filtered. Productive Simpson clonality was computed per sample as the square root of Simpson's diversity index over productive rearrangements. In its TCRdb copy, this immuneACCESS table keeps in-frame sequences only and misses some clones. Where compared with another copy, unresolved V genes explain less than half of these, and the others have no known cause. The DNA gave D and trimming, while V, J and clone size come from that table. For this sample there are roughly 200,000 clones; approximately 81% appear just once. Roughly a tenth of the sample belongs to the ten largest clones.

Germline trimming: 0 bases from V, 4 bases from J; junction bases outside gene matches: 5. Per the germline V gene (reference sequence), SEHNR is the CDR1 and FQNEAQ is the CDR2. From the cysteine up to the phenylalanine, the CDR3 has a length of 15 residues. Only the CDR3 part of the read is kept: 45 bases, read in frame from the first base. About this clone: Its antigen specificity is not known. One base away there is no much larger clone; base qualities are not given.

In Seattle, one collaborating source enrolled patients while the infection was active and tracked those patients longitudinally over the course of disease. Collaborating institutions collected whole blood in K2EDTA tubes following their own protocols. Collaborator samples were shipped for TCRbeta analysis as frozen whole blood, isolated PBMCs, or DNA extracted from either sample type. The receptor was isolated from a woman aged 80 or over with COVID-19, enrolled during active disease. The source material was peripheral blood. The receptor chain draws on TRBV7-9 and TRBJ1-2; 7 bases in the junction line up with TRBD1. Read as DNA, the sequence is TGTGCCAGCAGCTTAGCTCTGGGACAGAGCTATGGCTACACCTTC. It translates as CASSLALGQSYGYTF.